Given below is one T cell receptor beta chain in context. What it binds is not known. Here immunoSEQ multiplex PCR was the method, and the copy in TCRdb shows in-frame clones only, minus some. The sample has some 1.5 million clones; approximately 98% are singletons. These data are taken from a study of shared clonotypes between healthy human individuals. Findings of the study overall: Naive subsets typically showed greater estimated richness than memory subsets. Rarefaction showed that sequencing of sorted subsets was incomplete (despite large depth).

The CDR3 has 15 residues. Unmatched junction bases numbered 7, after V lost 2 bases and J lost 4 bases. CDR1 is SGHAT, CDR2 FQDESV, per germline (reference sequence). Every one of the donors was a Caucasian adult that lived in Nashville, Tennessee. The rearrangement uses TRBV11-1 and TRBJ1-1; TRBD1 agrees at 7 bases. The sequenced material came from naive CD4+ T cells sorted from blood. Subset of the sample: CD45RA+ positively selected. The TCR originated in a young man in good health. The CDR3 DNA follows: TGTGCCAGCAGCTTAAATACAGGGGTGGGCACTGAAGCTTTCTTT. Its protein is CASSLNTGVGTEAFF.